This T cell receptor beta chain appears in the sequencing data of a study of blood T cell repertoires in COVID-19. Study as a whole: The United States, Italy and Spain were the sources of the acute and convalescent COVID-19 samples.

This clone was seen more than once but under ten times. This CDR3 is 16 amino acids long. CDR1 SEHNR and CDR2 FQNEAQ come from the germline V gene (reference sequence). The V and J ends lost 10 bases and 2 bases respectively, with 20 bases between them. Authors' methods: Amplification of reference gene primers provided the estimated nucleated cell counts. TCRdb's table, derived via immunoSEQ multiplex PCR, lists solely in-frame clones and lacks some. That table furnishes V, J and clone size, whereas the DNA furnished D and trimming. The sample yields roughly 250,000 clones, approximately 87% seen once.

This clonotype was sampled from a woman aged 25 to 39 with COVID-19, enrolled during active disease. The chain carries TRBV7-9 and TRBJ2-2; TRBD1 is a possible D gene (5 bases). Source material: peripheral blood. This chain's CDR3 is CATPLLDSLNTGELFF. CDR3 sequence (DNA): TGTGCCACTCCCCTACTCGACAGCCTAAACACCGGGGAGCTGTTTTTT. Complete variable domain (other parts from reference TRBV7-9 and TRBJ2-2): DTGVSQNPRHKITKRGQNVTFRCDPISEHNRLYWYRQTLGQGPEFLTYFQNEAQLEKSRLLSDRFSAERPKGSFSTLEIQRTEQGDSAMYLCATPLLDSLNTGELFFGEGSRLTVL.